The 15 T cell receptor beta chains below all came from one sample that was sequenced in a study of shared clonotypes between healthy human individuals. Assay: immunoSEQ multiplex PCR; the TCRdb copy retains only in-frame clones and omits some. Altogether about 1.5 million clones are present, 98% being singletons, with the ten largest covering roughly 0.45%. The sequenced sample consisted of naive CD4+ T cells sorted from blood. The subset here: CD45RA+ positively selected. Every receptor here comes from a man aged 30 to 45 in good health.

The V and J genes are TRBV10-3 and TRBJ1-2, with a weak D call TRBD1 (6 bases). CDR1 and CDR2 (germline): ENHRY, SYGVKD. This CDR3 has 16 amino acids. V shed 0 bases and J shed 4 bases, with 15 bases lying between them. This CDR3 is CAISESANRARYGYTF. The CDR3, as DNA: TGTGCCATCAGTGAGTCGGCCAACAGGGCTCGCTATGGCTACACCTTC.

The gene calls are TRBV9 and TRBJ2-5, with D hard to call. Trimming cost V 0 bases and J 3 bases, with 9 bases left between them. Germline loops: CDR1 SGDLS, CDR2 YYNGEE. This CDR3 has 14 amino acids. The CDR3 protein is CASSVGFAEETQYF. In DNA, the CDR3 is TGTGCCAGCAGCGTAGGCTTTGCAGAAGAGACCCAGTACTTC. The whole variable domain, filled in from reference TRBV9 and TRBJ2-5, reads DSGVTQTPKHLITATGQRVTLRCSPRSGDLSVYWYQQSLDQGLQFLIQYYNGEERAKGNILERFSAQQFPDLHSELNLSSLELGDSALYFCASSVGFAEETQYFGPGTRLLVL.

This chain links TRBV18 with TRBJ2-7; D may be TRBD1 (7 bases). This CDR3 is built from 16 residues. Germline lookup yields CDR1 KGHSH and CDR2 LQKENI. V lost 5 bases to trimming and J lost 6 bases, with 23 bases between them. This chain's CDR3 is CASSTTGKGLTLEQYF. CDR3 sequence (DNA): TGTGCCAGCTCAACGACAGGGAAGGGACTTACGCTCGAGCAGTACTTC.

The chain links TRBV5-1 to TRBJ2-1; 10 bases map to TRBD1. Germline CDR1 reads SGHRS; CDR2 reads YFSETQ. The CDR3 is 14 residues long. Unmatched junction bases numbered 8, after V lost 9 bases and J lost 5 bases. Written as DNA, the CDR3 is TGCGCCACCTCACGGGACAGGGGCAACAATGAGCAGTTCTTC. It encodes CATSRDRGNNEQFF.

The chain combines TRBV7-8 with TRBJ2-7; D call uncertain. This CDR3 comprises 16 residues. CDR1 and CDR2 (germline): SGHVS, FQNEAQ. Trimming stripped 0 bases from V and 6 bases from J, with 18 bases between. In nucleotides, the CDR3 is TGTGCCAGCAGCTTAGCGCTCACGACCGGTGGTCTCGAGCAGTACTTC. This sequence encodes CASSLALTTGGLEQYF. The entire variable domain, with the rest obtained from reference TRBV7-8 and TRBJ2-7, is as follows: GAGVSQSPRYKVAKRGQDVALRCDPISGHVSLFWYQQALGQGPEFLTYFQNEAQLDKSGLPSDRFFAERPEGSVSTLKIQRTQQEDSAVYLCASSLALTTGGLEQYFGPGTRLTVT.

Turning to this clone: An end of the junction does not agree with germline; a read error may underlie this. The chain links TRBV5-4 to TRBJ1-4; D is unresolved. Germline V gene data show CDR1 as SGHNT and CDR2 as YYREEE (reference sequence). The CDR3 consists of 9 residues. The DNA for the CDR3 is TGTGCCAGCAGCAGACCGGGCCTTTTT. Translated, it gives CASSRPGLF.

Details on this clone: This same CDR3 is encoded by further DNA sequences in the sample. V gene TRBV2 combines with J gene TRBJ2-7; D gene ambiguous. Trimming stripped 6 bases from V and 4 bases from J, with 7 bases between. This CDR3 spans 11 amino acids. Germline values: CDR1 SNHLY, CDR2 FYNNEI. CDR3 loop: CASRVSYEQYF. The CDR3 DNA sequence: TGTGCCAGCAGGGTTTCTTACGAGCAGTACTTC.

This chain links TRBV5-1 with TRBJ2-7, with D uncertain. The CDR3 has 14 amino acids. Per germline, CDR1 SGHRS and CDR2 YFSETQ. Trimming removed 0 bases at V and 6 bases at J, with 13 bases between. CDR3 in DNA: TGCGCCAGCAGCTTGGCCGTGGGCCTTAGCGAGCAGTACTTC. Residues: CASSLAVGLSEQYF.

The chain employs TRBV19 and TRBJ2-5; D possibly matches TRBD1 or TRBD2 (6 bases each). V shed 5 bases and J shed 10 bases, with 20 bases lying between them. Germline-derived CDR1 and CDR2 are LNHDA and SQIVND (reference sequence). This CDR3 has 14 amino acids. The CDR3 DNA sequence: TGTGCCAGTAGTTTCCGGGAACGGGGGCGGGACCAGTACTTC. Encoded protein: CASSFRERGRDQYF.

The chain couples TRBV2 to TRBJ2-5; D may match TRBD1 or TRBD2 (8 bases each). V was shortened by 6 bases and J by 4 bases, with 18 bases between the two germline ends. The CDR3 covers 15 residues. Germline CDR1 SNHLY, CDR2 FYNNEI. The CDR3 DNA reads TGTGCCAGCAGCGCGGACAGGGCGGGGGGAGAGACCCAGTACTTC. Residues: CASSADRAGGETQYF.

The V gene is TRBV29-1, the J gene TRBJ2-3; D perhaps matches TRBD2 (5 bases). The CDR3 has 15 residues. Germline assignment: CDR1 SQVTM and CDR2 ANQGSEA. The V gene lost 7 bases and the J gene lost 0 bases, with 17 bases spanning the gap. CDR3 DNA sequence: TGCAGCGGAGTCCCGGGGAGTAGGAGCACAGATACGCAGTATTTT. Translated: CSGVPGSRSTDTQYF.

V gene TRBV11-2 combines with J gene TRBJ1-5, with D unresolved. Trimming pared 0 bases from V and 1 base from J, leaving 10 bases between. Per the germline V gene, CDR1 is SGHAT and CDR2 is FQNNGV. This CDR3 has 16 amino acids. CDR3: CASSLDPVLSNQPQHF. The CDR3 nucleotides read TGTGCCAGCAGCTTAGATCCCGTTCTCAGCAATCAGCCCCAGCATTTT.

The V and J genes are TRBV18 and TRBJ2-6; D unresolved. V was cut by 1 base and J by 3 bases, with 7 bases left in between. CDR1 and CDR2 from the germline V gene are KGHSH and LQKENI. The CDR3 runs 15 residues. The CDR3: CASSPQHDGANVLTF. DNA for the CDR3: TGTGCCAGCTCACCACAACATGATGGGGCCAACGTCCTGACTTTC.

This rearrangement joins TRBV7-2 to TRBJ1-1; no definite D call. The CDR3 contains 13 residues. Germline lookup yields CDR1 SGHTA and CDR2 FQGNSA. Trimming stripped 5 bases from V and 3 bases from J, with 10 bases between. The CDR3 loop reads CASSNNRDTEAFF. The DNA of the CDR3 is TGTGCCAGCAGCAACAACCGGGACACTGAAGCTTTCTTT.

The chain recombines TRBV7-8 with TRBJ2-6; D uncertain. The CDR3 sequence is 18 residues long. Trimming removed 2 bases at V and 0 bases at J, with 14 bases between. Germline CDR1 SGHVS, CDR2 FQNEAQ. CDR3 sequence (DNA): TGTGCCAGCAGCTTAATCGTGTTCGGCGGCTCTGGGGCCAACGTCCTGACTTTC. As protein: CASSLIVFGGSGANVLTF.